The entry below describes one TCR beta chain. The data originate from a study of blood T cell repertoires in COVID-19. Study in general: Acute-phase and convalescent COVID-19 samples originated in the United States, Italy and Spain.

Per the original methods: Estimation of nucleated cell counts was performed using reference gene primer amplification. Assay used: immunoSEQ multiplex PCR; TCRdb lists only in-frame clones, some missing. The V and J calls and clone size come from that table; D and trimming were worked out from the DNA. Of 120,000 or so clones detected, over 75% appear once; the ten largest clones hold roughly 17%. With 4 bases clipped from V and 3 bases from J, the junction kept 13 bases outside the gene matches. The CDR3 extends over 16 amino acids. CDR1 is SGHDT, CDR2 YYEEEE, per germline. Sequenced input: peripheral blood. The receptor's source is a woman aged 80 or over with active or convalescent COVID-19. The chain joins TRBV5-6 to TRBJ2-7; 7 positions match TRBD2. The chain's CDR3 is CASSPRAGFANYEQYF. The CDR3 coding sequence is TGTGCCAGCAGCCCCCGAGCGGGATTCGCCAACTACGAGCAGTACTTC.